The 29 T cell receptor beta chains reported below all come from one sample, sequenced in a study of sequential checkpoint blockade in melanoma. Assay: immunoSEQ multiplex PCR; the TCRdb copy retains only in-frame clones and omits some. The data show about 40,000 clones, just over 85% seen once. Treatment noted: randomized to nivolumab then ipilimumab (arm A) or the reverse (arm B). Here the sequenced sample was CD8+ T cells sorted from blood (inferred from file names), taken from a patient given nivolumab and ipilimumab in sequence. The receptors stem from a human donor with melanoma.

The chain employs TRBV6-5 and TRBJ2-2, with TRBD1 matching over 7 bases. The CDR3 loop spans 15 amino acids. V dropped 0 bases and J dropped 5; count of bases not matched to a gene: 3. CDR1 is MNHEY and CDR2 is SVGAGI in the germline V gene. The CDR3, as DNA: TGTGCCAGCAGTTACTCTACAGGGGATACCGGGGAGCTGTTTTTT. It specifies CASSYSTGDTGELFF.

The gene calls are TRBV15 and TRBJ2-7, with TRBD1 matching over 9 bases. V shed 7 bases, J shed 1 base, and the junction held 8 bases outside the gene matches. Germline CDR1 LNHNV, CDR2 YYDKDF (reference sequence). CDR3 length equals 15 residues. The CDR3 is CATTVSGTGSYEQYF. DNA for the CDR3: TGTGCCACCACCGTCTCCGGGACAGGGTCCTACGAGCAGTACTTC.

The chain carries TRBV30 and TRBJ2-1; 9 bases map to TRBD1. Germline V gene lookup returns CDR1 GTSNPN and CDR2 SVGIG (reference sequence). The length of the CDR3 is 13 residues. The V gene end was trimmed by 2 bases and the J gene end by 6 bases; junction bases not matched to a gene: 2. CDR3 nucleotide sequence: TGTGCCTGGAGTCGACAGGGGGTCAATGAGCAGTTCTTC. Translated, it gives CAWSRQGVNEQFF.

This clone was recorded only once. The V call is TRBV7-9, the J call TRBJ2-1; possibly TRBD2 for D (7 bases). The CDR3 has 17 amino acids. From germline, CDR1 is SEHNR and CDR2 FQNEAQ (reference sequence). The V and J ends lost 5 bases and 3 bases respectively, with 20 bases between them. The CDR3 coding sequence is TGTGCCAGCAGCACCCTCCGTGCGGGGGCTGACTACAATGAGCAGTTCTTC. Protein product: CASSTLRAGADYNEQFF.

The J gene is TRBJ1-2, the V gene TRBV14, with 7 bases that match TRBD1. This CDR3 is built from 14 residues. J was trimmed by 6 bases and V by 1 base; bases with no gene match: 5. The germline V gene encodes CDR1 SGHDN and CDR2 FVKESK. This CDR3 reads CASSQGTGGNGYTF. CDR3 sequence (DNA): TGTGCCAGCAGCCAAGGGACAGGAGGAAATGGCTACACCTTC.

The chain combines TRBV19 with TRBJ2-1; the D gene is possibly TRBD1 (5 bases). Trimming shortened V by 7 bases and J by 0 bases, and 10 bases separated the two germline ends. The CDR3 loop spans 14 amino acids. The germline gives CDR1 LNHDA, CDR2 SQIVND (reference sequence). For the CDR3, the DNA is TGTGCCAGTACCACGCAGGGCTCCTACAATGAGCAGTTCTTC. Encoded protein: CASTTQGSYNEQFF.

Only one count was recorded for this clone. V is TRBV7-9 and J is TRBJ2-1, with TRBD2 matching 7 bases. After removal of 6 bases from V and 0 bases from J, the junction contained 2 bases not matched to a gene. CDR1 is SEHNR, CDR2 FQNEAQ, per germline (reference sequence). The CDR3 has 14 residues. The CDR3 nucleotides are TGTGCCAGCAGAGCGGGGAGCTCCTACAATGAGCAGTTCTTC. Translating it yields CASRAGSSYNEQFF.

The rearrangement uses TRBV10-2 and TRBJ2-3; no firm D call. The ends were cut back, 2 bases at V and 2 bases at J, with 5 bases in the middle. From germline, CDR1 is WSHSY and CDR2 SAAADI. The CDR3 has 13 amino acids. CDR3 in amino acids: CASSEVFTDTQYF. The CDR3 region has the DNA TGCGCCAGCAGTGAGGTATTCACAGATACGCAGTATTTT.

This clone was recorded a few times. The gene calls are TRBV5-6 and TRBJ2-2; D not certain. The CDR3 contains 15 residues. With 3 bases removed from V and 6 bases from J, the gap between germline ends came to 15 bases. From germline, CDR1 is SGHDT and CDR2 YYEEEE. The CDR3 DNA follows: TGTGCCAGCAGCTGGGTTCCGGGTTTGGCCGGGGAGCTGTTTTTT. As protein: CASSWVPGLAGELFF.

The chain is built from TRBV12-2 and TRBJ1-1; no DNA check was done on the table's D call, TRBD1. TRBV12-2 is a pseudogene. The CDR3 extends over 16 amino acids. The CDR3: CASRLMVAGENTEAFF. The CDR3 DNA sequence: TGTGCAAGTCGCTTAATGGTCGCAGGGGAGAACACTGAAGCTTTCTTT.

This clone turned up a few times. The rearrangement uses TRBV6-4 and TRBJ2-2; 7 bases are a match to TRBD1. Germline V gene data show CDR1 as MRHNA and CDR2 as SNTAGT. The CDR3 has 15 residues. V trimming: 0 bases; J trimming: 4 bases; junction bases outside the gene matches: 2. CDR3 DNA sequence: TGTGCCAGCAGTGACTCTGCAGGGGGCACCGGGGAGCTGTTTTTT. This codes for CASSDSAGGTGELFF.

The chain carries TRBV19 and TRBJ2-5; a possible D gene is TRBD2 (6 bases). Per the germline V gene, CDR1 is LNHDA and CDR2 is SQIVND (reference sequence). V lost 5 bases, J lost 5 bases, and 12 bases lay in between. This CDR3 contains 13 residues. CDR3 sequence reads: CASSGTSPETQYF. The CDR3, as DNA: TGTGCCAGTAGTGGGACTTCCCCGGAGACCCAGTACTTC.

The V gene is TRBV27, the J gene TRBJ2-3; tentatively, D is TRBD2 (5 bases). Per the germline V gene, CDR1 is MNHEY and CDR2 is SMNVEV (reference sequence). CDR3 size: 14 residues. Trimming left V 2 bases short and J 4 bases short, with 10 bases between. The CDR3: CASSLRRLPDTQYF. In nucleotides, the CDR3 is TGTGCCAGCAGTTTACGGAGGCTTCCAGATACGCAGTATTTT.

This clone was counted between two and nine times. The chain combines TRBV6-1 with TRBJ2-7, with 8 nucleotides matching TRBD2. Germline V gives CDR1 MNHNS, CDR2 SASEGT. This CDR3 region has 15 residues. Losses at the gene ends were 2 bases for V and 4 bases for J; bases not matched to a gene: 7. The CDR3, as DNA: TGTGCCAGCAGTGAAATAGCGGGACCCTGGTACGAGCAGTACTTC. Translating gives CASSEIAGPWYEQYF.

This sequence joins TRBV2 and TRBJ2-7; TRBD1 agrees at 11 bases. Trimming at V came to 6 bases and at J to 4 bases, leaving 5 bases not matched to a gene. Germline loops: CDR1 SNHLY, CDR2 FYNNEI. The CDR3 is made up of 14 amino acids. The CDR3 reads CASSPGQGAYEQYF. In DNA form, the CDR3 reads TGTGCCAGCAGCCCCGGACAGGGGGCTTACGAGCAGTACTTC.

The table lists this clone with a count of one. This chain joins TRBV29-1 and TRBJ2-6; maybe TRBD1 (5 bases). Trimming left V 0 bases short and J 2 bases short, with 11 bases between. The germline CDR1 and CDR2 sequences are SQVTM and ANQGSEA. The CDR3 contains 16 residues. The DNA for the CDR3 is TGCAGCGTTGAAGAAAGGGGTGCTCCTGGGGCCAACGTCCTGACTTTC. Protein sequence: CSVEERGAPGANVLTF.

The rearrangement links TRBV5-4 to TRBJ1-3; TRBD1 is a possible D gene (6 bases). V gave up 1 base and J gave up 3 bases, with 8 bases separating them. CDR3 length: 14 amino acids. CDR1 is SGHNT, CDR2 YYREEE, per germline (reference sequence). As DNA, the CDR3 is TGTGCCAGCAGCTTGACAGGGTTTGGAAACACCATATATTTT. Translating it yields CASSLTGFGNTIYF.

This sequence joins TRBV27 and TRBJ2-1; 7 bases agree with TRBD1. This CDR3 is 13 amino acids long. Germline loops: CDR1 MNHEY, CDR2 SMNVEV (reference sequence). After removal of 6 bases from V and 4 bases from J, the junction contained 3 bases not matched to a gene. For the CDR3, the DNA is TGTGCCAGCAGACCGGACAGGTACAATGAGCAGTTCTTC. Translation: CASRPDRYNEQFF.

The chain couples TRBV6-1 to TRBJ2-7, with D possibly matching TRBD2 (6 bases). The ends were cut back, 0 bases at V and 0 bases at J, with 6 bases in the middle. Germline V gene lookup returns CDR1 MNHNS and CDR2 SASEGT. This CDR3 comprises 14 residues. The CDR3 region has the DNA TGTGCCAGCAGTGAAGCGGGGGGCTCCTACGAGCAGTACTTC. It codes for CASSEAGGSYEQYF.

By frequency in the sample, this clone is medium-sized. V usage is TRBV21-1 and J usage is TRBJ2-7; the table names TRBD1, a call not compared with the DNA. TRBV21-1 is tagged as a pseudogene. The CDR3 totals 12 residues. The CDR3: CASRTGGAGQYV. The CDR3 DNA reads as TGTGCCAGCAGGACAGGGGGTGCAGGGCAGTACGTC.

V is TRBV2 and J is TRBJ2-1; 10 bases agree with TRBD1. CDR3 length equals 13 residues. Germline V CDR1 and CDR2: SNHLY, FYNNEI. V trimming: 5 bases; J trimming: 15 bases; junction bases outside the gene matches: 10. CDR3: CASSLTPGQGLFF. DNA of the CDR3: TGTGCCAGCAGTTTAACACCGGGACAGGGGTTGTTCTTC.

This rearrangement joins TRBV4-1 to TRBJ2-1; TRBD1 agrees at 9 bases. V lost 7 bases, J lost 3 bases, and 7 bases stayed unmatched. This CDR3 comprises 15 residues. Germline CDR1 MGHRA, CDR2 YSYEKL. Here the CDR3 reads CASKGTGSNYNEQFF. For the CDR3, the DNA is TGCGCCAGCAAGGGGACAGGGTCGAACTACAATGAGCAGTTCTTC.

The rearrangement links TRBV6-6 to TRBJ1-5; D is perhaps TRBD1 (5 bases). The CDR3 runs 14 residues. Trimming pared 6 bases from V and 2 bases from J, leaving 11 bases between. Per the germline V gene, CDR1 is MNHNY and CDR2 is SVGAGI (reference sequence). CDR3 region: CASSLDSGNQPQHF. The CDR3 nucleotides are TGTGCCAGCAGCCTAGACAGTGGCAATCAGCCCCAGCATTTT.

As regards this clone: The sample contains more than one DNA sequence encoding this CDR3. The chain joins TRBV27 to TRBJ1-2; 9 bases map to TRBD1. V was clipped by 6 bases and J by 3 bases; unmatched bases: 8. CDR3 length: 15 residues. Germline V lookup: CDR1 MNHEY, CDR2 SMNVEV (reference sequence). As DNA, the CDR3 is TGTGCCAGCAGCCCAAGGACAGGGGTGTACTATGGCTACACCTTC. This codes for CASSPRTGVYYGYTF.

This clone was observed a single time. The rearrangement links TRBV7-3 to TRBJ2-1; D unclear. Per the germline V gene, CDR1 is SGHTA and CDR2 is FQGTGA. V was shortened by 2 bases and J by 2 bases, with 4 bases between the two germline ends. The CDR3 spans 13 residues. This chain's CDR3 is CASSLEPYNEQFF. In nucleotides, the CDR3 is TGTGCCAGCAGCTTAGAGCCCTACAATGAGCAGTTCTTC.

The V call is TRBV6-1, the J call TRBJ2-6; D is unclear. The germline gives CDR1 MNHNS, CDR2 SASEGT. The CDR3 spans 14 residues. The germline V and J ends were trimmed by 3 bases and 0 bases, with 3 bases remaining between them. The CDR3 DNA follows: TGTGCCAGCAGTGACAACTCTGGGGCCAACGTCCTGACTTTC. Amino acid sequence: CASSDNSGANVLTF.

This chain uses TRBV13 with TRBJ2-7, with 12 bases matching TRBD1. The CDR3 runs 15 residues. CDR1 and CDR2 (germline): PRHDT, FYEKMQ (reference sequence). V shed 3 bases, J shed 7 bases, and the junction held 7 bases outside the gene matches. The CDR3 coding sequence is TGTGCCAGCAGCTTGGGGGGACAGGGGGCTATAGAGCAGTACTTC. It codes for CASSLGGQGAIEQYF. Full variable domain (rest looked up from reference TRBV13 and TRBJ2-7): AAGVIQSPRHLIKEKRETATLKCYPIPRHDTVYWYQQGPGQDPQFLISFYEKMQSDKGSIPDRFSAQQFSDYHSELNMSSLELGDSALYFCASSLGGQGAIEQYFGPGTRLTVT.

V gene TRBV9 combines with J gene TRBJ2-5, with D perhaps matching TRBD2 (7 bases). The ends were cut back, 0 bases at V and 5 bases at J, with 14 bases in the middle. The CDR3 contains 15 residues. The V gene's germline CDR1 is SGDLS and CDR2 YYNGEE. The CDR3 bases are TGTGCCAGCAGCGTAGAAGGGGGAGGGGGGGAGACCCAGTACTTC. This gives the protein CASSVEGGGGETQYF.

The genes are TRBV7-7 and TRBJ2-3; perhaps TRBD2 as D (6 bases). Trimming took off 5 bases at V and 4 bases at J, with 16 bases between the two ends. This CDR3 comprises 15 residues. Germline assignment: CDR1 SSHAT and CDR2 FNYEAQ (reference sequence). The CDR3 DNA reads TGTGCCAGCAGCGTCCGCCGGGAGTTAGCAGATACGCAGTATTTT. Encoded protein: CASSVRRELADTQYF. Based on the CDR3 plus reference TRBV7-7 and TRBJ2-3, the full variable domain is GAGVSQSPRYKVTKRGQDVTLRCDPISSHATLYWYQQALGQGPEFLTYFNYEAQPDKSGLPSDRFSAERPEGSISTLTIQRTEQRDSAMYRCASSVRRELADTQYFGPGTRLTVL.